Below, one T cell receptor (beta chain) is given with its context. Assay used: immunoSEQ multiplex PCR; TCRdb lists only in-frame clones, some missing. Among around 110,000 clones listed, approximately 87% were seen once. This sample was taken from a study of blood T cell repertoires in COVID-19. Overall study: The samples span acute and convalescent COVID-19 from the United States, Italy and Spain.

Germline CDR1 is SGDLS and CDR2 is YYNGEE. The junction had 4 bases not matched to a gene; V was cut back by 1 base and J by 4 bases. The CDR3 has 15 residues. The rearrangement uses TRBV9 and TRBJ1-3, with 8 bases matching TRBD1. Sequenced input: peripheral blood. The clonotype was recovered from a young man with acute or convalescent COVID-19. The CDR3 sequence: CASSVQGAGGNTIYF. CDR3 nucleotide sequence: TGTGCCAGCAGCGTACAGGGGGCTGGGGGAAACACCATATATTTT.